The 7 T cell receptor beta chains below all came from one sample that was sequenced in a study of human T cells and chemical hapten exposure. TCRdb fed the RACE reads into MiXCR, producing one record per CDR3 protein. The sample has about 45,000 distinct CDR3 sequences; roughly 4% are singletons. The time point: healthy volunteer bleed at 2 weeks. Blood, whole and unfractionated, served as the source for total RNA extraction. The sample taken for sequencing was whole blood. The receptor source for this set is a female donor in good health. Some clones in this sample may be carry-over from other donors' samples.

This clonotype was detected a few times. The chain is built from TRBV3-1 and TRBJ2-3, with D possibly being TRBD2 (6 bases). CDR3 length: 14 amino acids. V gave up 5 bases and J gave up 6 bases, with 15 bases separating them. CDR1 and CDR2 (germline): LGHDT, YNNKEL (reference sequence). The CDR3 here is CASSRDSLVDTQYF. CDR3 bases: TGTGCCAGCAGCAGGGACTCCCTAGTGGATACGCAGTATTTT.

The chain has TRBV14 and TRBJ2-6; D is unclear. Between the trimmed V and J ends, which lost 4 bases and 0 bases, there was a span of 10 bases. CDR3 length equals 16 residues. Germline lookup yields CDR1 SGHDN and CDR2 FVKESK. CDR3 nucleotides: TGTGCCAGCAGCCCATATCGGCGCTCTGGGGCCAACGTCCTGACTTTC. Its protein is CASSPYRRSGANVLTF.

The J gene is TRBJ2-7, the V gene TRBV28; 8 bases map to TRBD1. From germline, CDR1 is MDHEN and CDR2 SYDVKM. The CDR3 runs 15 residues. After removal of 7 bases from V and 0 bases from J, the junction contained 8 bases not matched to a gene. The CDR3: CASKKWTGTSYEQYF. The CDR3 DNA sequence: TGTGCCAGCAAGAAATGGACAGGGACCTCCTACGAGCAGTACTTC.

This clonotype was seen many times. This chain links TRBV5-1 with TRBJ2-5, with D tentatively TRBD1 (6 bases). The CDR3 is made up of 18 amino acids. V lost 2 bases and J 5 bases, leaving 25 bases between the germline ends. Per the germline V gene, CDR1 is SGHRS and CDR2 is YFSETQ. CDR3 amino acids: CASSLTPYDRRVIETQYF. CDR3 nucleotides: TGCGCCAGCAGCTTAACCCCCTACGACAGGAGAGTTATTGAGACCCAGTACTTC.

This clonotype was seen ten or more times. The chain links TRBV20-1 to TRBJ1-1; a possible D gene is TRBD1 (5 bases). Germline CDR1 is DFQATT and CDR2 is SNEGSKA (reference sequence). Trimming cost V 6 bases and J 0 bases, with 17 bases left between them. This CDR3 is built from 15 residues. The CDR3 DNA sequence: TGCAGTGCCCCGGGACCGAGGGGTATGAACACTGAAGCTTTCTTT. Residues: CSAPGPRGMNTEAFF.

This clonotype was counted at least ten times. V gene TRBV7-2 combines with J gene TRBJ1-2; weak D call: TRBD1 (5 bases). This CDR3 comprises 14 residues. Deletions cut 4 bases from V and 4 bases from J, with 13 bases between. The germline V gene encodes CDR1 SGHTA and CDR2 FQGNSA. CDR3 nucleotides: TGTGCCAGCAGCTCAAGCGGGGCGGTCTATGGCTACACCTTC. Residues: CASSSSGAVYGYTF.

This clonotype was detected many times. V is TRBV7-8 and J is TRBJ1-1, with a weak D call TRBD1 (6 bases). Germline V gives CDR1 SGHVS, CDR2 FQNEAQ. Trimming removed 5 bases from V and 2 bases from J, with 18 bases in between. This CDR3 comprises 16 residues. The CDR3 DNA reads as TGTGCCAGCAGCCCAAGGGGGACGCCAGAAAACACTGAAGCTTTCTTT. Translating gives CASSPRGTPENTEAFF.